Below, 15 T cell receptor beta chains from the same sample are listed, as sequenced in a study of neurological immune-mediated disorders (dated by TCRdb to about 2019). Library preparation employed 5' RACE. The sequencer was an Illumina HiSeq 2500. TCRdb's own reprocessing of the public reads used fastp at Q25 and MiXCR and kept productive beta chains. Identical CDR3 protein sequences are pooled into one entry, listed with their most common genes and DNA. The sample table holds under 85,000 distinct CDR3 sequences, of which over 9% were seen once. Together, the top ten hold about 1.8% of the sample. Sequencing input: PBMCs. Receptors originate from a man aged 40-55 years in good health.

This clonotype was counted at least ten times. The rearrangement links TRBV7-2 to TRBJ1-4; a weak D match, TRBD1 (5 bases). The CDR3 runs 11 residues. The germline V and J ends were trimmed by 8 bases and 6 bases, with 7 bases remaining between them. Germline V CDR1 and CDR2: SGHTA, FQGNSA. The CDR3 loop reads CASGTDEKLFF. Written as DNA, the CDR3 is TGTGCCAGCGGGACTGATGAAAAACTGTTTTTT. Combining the CDR3 with reference TRBV7-2 and TRBJ1-4 gives the whole variable domain GAGVSQSPSNKVTEKGKDVELRCDPISGHTALYWYRQSLGQGLEFLIYFQGNSAPDKSGLPSDRFSAERTGGSVSTLTIQRTQQEDSAVYLCASGTDEKLFFGSGTQLSVL.

This clonotype was seen ten or more times. The chain employs TRBV12-3 or TRBV12-4 and TRBJ1-3; D is possibly TRBD1 (5 bases). Deletions cut 6 bases from V and 3 bases from J, with 18 bases between. The CDR3 has 16 residues. The CDR3 protein is CASSFLGLQGGNTIYF. CDR3 bases: TGTGCCAGCAGCTTCCTGGGGCTCCAGGGTGGAAACACCATATATTTT.

At least ten counts were recorded for this clonotype. The chain couples TRBV20-1 to TRBJ2-7; 7 bases match TRBD2. CDR3 length equals 17 residues. CDR1 is DFQATT and CDR2 is SNEGSKA in the germline V gene (reference sequence). The junction had 15 bases not matched to a gene; V was cut back by 1 base and J by 3 bases. CDR3 nucleotides: TGCAGTGCTAGAGGGTGGAGTTCGGGGGGAGTAGACTACGAGCAGTACTTC. Amino acid sequence: CSARGWSSGGVDYEQYF.

This clonotype was seen many times. The chain joins TRBV10-3 to TRBJ2-3; D is perhaps TRBD1 (5 bases). The CDR3 covers 13 residues. V dropped 3 bases and J dropped 3 bases, with 7 bases sitting between them. Germline CDR1 and CDR2: ENHRY and SYGVKD. The CDR3 sequence: CAISESGTDTQYF. CDR3 DNA sequence: TGTGCCATCAGTGAATCAGGGACAGATACGCAGTATTTT.

This clonotype was recorded at least ten times. J is TRBJ1-3 and V is TRBV7-3; D is uncertain. This CDR3 spans 12 amino acids. V was shortened by 1 base and J by 4 bases, with 2 bases between the two germline ends. The V gene's germline CDR1 is SGHTA and CDR2 FQGTGA. The CDR3 reads CASSLNGNTIYF. DNA of the CDR3: TGTGCCAGCAGCTTAAACGGAAACACCATATATTTT.

This clonotype has a count of ten or more. This chain uses TRBV14 with TRBJ2-7; no clear D gene. V was pared by 0 bases and J by 2 bases, with 14 bases between. The CDR3 is 16 amino acids. Germline V lookup: CDR1 SGHDN, CDR2 FVKESK. The CDR3 DNA follows: TGTGCCAGCAGCCAAGATGCTTCCAGCAATCCCTACGAGCAGTACTTC. Protein product: CASSQDASSNPYEQYF. Complete variable domain (other parts from reference TRBV14 and TRBJ2-7): EAGVTQFPSHSVIEKGQTVTLRCDPISGHDNLYWYRRVMGKEIKFLLHFVKESKQDESGMPNNRFLAERTGGTYSTLKVQPAELEDSGVYFCASSQDASSNPYEQYFGPGTRLTVT.

Many counts were recorded for this clonotype. The chain has TRBV11-2 and TRBJ2-5, with 8 bases aligning to TRBD2. In germline, CDR1 is SGHAT, CDR2 FQNNGV. The CDR3 has 16 residues. Losses at the gene ends were 5 bases for V and 5 bases for J; bases not matched to a gene: 13. The CDR3 bases are TGTGCCAGCAGCCCCCCCTCTCCGGGAGGGGGTGAGACCCAGTACTTC. It specifies CASSPPSPGGGETQYF.

This clonotype showed up many times. This rearrangement joins TRBV10-3 to TRBJ1-1; the match to TRBD1 covers 7 bases. The CDR3 is 12 residues long. The junction had 3 bases not matched to a gene; V was cut back by 10 bases and J by 1 base. Germline CDR1 and CDR2: ENHRY and SYGVKD. The CDR3: CATRTGNTEAFF. CDR3 bases: TGTGCCACCCGGACAGGGAACACTGAAGCTTTCTTT.

About this clonotype itself: A much larger clone differs by one base, so this may be a read error. V usage is TRBV13 and J usage is TRBJ2-3; no clear D. Per the germline V gene, CDR1 is PRHDT and CDR2 is FYEKMQ (reference sequence). The CDR3 has 15 amino acids. Trimming cost V 5 bases and J 3 bases, with 15 bases left between them. Written as DNA, the CDR3 is TGTGCCAGCAGCCTTGTGGGTTTGAGGACAGATACGCAGTATTTT. This gives the protein CASSLVGLRTDTQYF.

This clonotype has ten or more counts. The CDR3, as DNA: TGCGCCAGCAGCTCATGGACAGGGGGCGAGTCCCACGAGCAGTACTTC. It specifies CASSSWTGGESHEQYF. The rearrangement joins TRBV5-1 to TRBJ2-7; TRBD1 matches 11 bases. The CDR3 consists of 16 residues. The ends lost 3 bases at V and 5 bases at J; junction bases unmatched: 10. Germline V lookup: CDR1 SGHRS, CDR2 YFSETQ.

Many counts were recorded for this clonotype. The V gene is TRBV20-1, the J gene TRBJ1-6; D might be TRBD1 (5 bases). The CDR3 spans 17 residues. Trimming shortened V by 0 bases and J by 7 bases, and 19 bases separated the two germline ends. Germline assignment: CDR1 DFQATT and CDR2 SNEGSKA (reference sequence). DNA of the CDR3: TGCAGTGCTAGAGATGCTGGGGGGACTATCGGGAATTCACCCCTCCACTTT. Residues: CSARDAGGTIGNSPLHF.

This clonotype was counted ten times or more. This chain links TRBV4-1 with TRBJ1-5; a weak D match, TRBD1 (5 bases). From germline, CDR1 is MGHRA and CDR2 YSYEKL. V was cut by 0 bases and J by 5 bases, with 20 bases left in between. The CDR3 runs to 18 residues. CDR3 in DNA: TGCGCCAGCAGCCAAGATGGGGCGGCCCAAGGGGATGATCAGCCCCAGCATTTT. This translates into CASSQDGAAQGDDQPQHF.

This clonotype was found many times. The J gene is TRBJ2-5, the V gene TRBV7-2, with unresolved D. The CDR3 length is 13 residues. CDR1 is SGHTA and CDR2 is FQGNSA in the germline V gene. The ends were cut back, 6 bases at V and 4 bases at J, with 12 bases in the middle. CDR3 residues: CASRPPPRETQYF. CDR3 DNA: TGTGCCAGCAGACCGCCGCCAAGAGAGACCCAGTACTTC.

In its sample, this clonotype was seen many times. This chain connects TRBV6-1 to TRBJ2-7, with D perhaps matching TRBD1 (6 bases). The V end was cut by 4 bases, the J end by 2 bases, with 15 bases between. From germline, CDR1 is MNHNS and CDR2 SASEGT. This CDR3 has 15 amino acids. Here the CDR3 DNA reads TGTGCCAGCAGTGCCGTACAGGGTGCTACCTACGAGCAGTACTTC. Translated: CASSAVQGATYEQYF.

V and J are TRBV10-3 and TRBJ2-5; no clear D gene. The germline V and J ends were trimmed by 4 bases and 1 base, with 7 bases remaining between them. The CDR3 is 13 amino acids. Germline lookup yields CDR1 ENHRY and CDR2 SYGVKD. The DNA of the CDR3 is TGTGCCATCAGTGTGGCAGTCCAAGAGACCCAGTACTTC. This sequence encodes CAISVAVQETQYF.